This entry lists 5 T cell receptor beta chains sequenced from one sample in a study of T cell repertoires in cytomegalovirus infection. These receptors lack a known antigen. TCRdb re-called the reads with MiXCR, one entry per CDR3 protein. The sample includes about 770,000 distinct CDR3 sequences, about 27% of them seen just once. The source material was cultured CD8+ T cells from PBMCs, sampled from culture after CMV antigen stimulation. Source of these receptors: a human donor in good health (CMV status not recorded). Some clones in this sample may be carry-over from other donors' samples.

This clonotype was detected a few times. The V gene is TRBV4-1, the J gene TRBJ2-4; tentative D call: TRBD1 (6 bases). V dropped 0 bases and J dropped 7 bases, with 19 bases sitting between them. There are 17 residues in the CDR3. The V gene's germline CDR1 is MGHRA and CDR2 YSYEKL. The CDR3 DNA sequence: TGCGCCAGCAGCCAAGATACCTCCGGGACACACGGCAACATTCAGTACTTC. Its protein is CASSQDTSGTHGNIQYF.

This clonotype appeared a few times. The genes are TRBV4-1 and TRBJ2-2; perhaps D is TRBD1 or TRBD2 (6 bases each). V was cut by 1 base and J by 6 bases, with 12 bases left in between. The CDR3 extends over 15 amino acids. The germline V gene encodes CDR1 MGHRA and CDR2 YSYEKL. The CDR3 sequence is CASSQARGQAGELFF. The CDR3 DNA is TGCGCCAGCAGCCAAGCCCGGGGGCAAGCCGGGGAGCTGTTTTTT.

This clonotype was found many times. The genes are TRBV20-1 and TRBJ2-1, with 12 bases that match TRBD1. This CDR3 region has 16 residues. J was trimmed by 7 bases and V by 0 bases; bases with no gene match: 7. Germline loops: CDR1 DFQATT, CDR2 SNEGSKA (reference sequence). Here the CDR3 DNA reads TGCAGTGCTAGAGAGGAAGGGACAGGGGGCTGGAATGAGCAGTTCTTC. It encodes CSAREEGTGGWNEQFF.

This clonotype was counted a few times. The rearrangement links TRBV7-3 to TRBJ1-2; D gene unclear. Germline V gene sequence: CDR1 SGHTA, CDR2 FQGTGA. Trimming left V 5 bases short and J 6 bases short, with 13 bases between. This CDR3 has 13 amino acids. CDR3 sequence: CASSAPSGDGYTF. The CDR3 DNA reads TGTGCCAGCAGCGCGCCCTCAGGAGATGGCTACACCTTC.

The V gene is TRBV20-1, the J gene TRBJ2-5; weak D call: TRBD2 (5 bases). The CDR3 length is 15 residues. The germline CDR1 and CDR2 sequences are DFQATT and SNEGSKA (reference sequence). The CDR3 sequence: CSLRFFSEPAGTQYF. CDR3 DNA: TGCAGCCTTCGCTTCTTCAGCGAACCTGCGGGGACCCAGTACTTC.